The entry below describes one T cell receptor beta chain. This entry belongs to a study of T cells in Graves' hyperthyroidism and ophthalmopathy. Researchers took RNA transcripts and amplified the TCR beta CDR3 regions from them. Primed by the HTBI set, a first-round RT-PCR was run on the TCR CDR3. TCRdb fed the multiplex PCR reads into MiXCR, producing one record per CDR3 protein. Among 650,000 to 750,000 distinct CDR3 sequences listed, around 15% were seen once. Every diagnosis used clinical symptoms, serum thyroxine and TRAb, thyroid ultrasound and orbital computed tomography. Germline loops: CDR1 LGHNT, CDR2 FRNRAP. The CDR3 covers 13 residues. The V end lost 2 bases, the J end lost 1 base, and 5 bases lay between the germline ends.

The sample taken for sequencing was blood. The clonotype originates from a woman in her late teens or twenties with Graves' hyperthyroidism. This rearrangement joins TRBV12-5 to TRBJ1-1; D remains ambiguous. The CDR3 sequence: CASGLSTNTEAFF. In DNA form, the CDR3 reads TGTGCTAGTGGTTTGTCGACGAACACTGAAGCTTTCTTT.